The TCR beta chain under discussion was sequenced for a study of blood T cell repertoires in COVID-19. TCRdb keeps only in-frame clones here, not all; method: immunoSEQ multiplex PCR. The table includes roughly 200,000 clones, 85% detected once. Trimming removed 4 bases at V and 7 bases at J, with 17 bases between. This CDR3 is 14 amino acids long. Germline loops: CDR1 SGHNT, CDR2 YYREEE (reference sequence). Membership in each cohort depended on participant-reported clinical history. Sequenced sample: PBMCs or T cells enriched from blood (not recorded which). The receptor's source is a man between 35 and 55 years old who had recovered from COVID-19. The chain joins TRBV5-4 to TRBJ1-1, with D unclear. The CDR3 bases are TGTGCCAGCAGCCAACAGTCTTACCGTAATGAAGCTTTCTTT. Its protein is CASSQQSYRNEAFF.